The source of this TCR beta chain is a study of memory CD4+ T cells and cytomegalovirus serostatus. Method: immunoSEQ multiplex PCR; TCRdb's copy keeps in-frame clones and lacks some. The sample holds tens of thousands of clones; 75% to 85% are singletons and the top ten take approximately 0.71%. Concerning this clone itself: Its antigen is not identified.

Study-wide results and caveats: Repertoires predicted CMV serostatus with median bootstrapped AUC of about 0.96.

The sort gate was single viable CD3+CD4+CD8-CD45RO+ cells for memory CD4+ T cells. Total CD4+ T cells were enriched by CD4 positive selection. This clonotype originated in an adult in good health and CMV-seronegative. The sequenced material came from memory CD4+ T cells from blood.

CDR3 loop: CASSQENLLLAEQFF. The CDR3 DNA follows: TGTGCCAGCAGCCAAGAGAATCTGTTACTAGCGGAGCAGTTCTTC. The chain combines TRBV4-2 with TRBJ2-1; the match to TRBD2 covers 7 bases. J gave up 10 bases and V 0 bases, and 9 bases lay outside the gene matches. Germline V gene lookup returns CDR1 LGHNA and CDR2 YNFKEQ. The CDR3 spans 15 residues.